The 18 T cell receptor beta chains below were found in one sample sequenced in a study of blood T cells in healthy people across ages. A J-beta primer mix and a sample-barcoded 5' primer were used in a second PCR of roughly 6 to 11 cycles. TCRdb processed the 5' RACE reads anew with MiXCR; each CDR3 protein has one entry. There are over 600,000 distinct CDR3 sequences in the sample; roughly 21% occur only once, and approximately 3.6% lies in the top ten. The sample was blood. The origin of the receptors is a man in his 70s in good health.

A few counts support this clonotype. The V call is TRBV27, the J call TRBJ2-7; a weak D match, TRBD1 (5 bases). V dropped 8 bases and J dropped 0 bases, with 11 bases sitting between them. Germline CDR1 and CDR2: MNHEY and SMNVEV (reference sequence). The CDR3 totals 13 residues. The CDR3 sequence is CASARRDSYEQYF. The CDR3 nucleotides read TGTGCCAGCGCCCGCAGGGACTCCTACGAGCAGTACTTC.

The chain uses TRBV7-9 and TRBJ2-5, with 9 bases that match TRBD1. Germline V CDR1 and CDR2: SEHNR, FQNEAQ (reference sequence). V lost 4 bases and J lost 4; bases outside the gene matches: 16. The CDR3 covers 18 residues. CDR3 coding DNA: TGTGCCAGCAGCTCCACGAACCGGGACAGGGTTGAGGGAGAGACCCAGTACTTC. Its translation: CASSSTNRDRVEGETQYF.

Many counts were recorded for this clonotype. This chain links TRBV6-5 with TRBJ2-7, with 9 bases lining up with TRBD2. V shed 7 bases and J 6 bases; nucleotides not matched to a gene: 7. Germline V CDR1 and CDR2: MNHEY, SVGAGI. The CDR3 has 13 amino acids. CDR3 nucleotides: TGTGCCAGCACTGATAGCGGGAGTGGCGAGCAGTACTTC. Translated: CASTDSGSGEQYF.

The rearrangement links TRBV20-1 to TRBJ1-5; D is uncertain. This CDR3 has 13 amino acids. Germline V gene sequence: CDR1 DFQATT, CDR2 SNEGSKA (reference sequence). Trimming stripped 3 bases from V and 2 bases from J, with 8 bases between. The CDR3 nucleotides read TGCAGTGCTAGGGGGAAGGGCAATCAGCCCCAGCATTTT. This codes for CSARGKGNQPQHF.

A few counts support this clonotype. The chain carries TRBV29-1 and TRBJ1-1, with 7 bases lining up with TRBD1. The CDR3 runs 12 residues. Germline values: CDR1 SQVTM, CDR2 ANQGSEA. V was clipped by 3 bases and J by 3 bases; unmatched bases: 1. The CDR3 region is CSVETGYTEAFF. In nucleotides, the CDR3 is TGCAGCGTTGAGACAGGGTACACTGAAGCTTTCTTT.

This clonotype was detected many times. The chain recombines TRBV18 with TRBJ2-2; 10 nucleotides agree with TRBD2. CDR1 and CDR2 (germline): KGHSH, LQKENI. CDR3 length equals 16 residues. After removal of 8 bases from V and 1 base from J, the junction contained 7 bases not matched to a gene. As DNA, the CDR3 is TGTGCCAGCAGCCCTCGGACTAGCGGGAACACCGGGGAGCTGTTTTTT. Translating it yields CASSPRTSGNTGELFF. Supplemented by reference TRBV18 and TRBJ2-2, the full variable domain reads NAGVMQNPRHLVRRRGQEARLRCSPMKGHSHVYWYRQLPEEGLKFMVYLQKENIIDESGMPKERFSAEFPKEGPSILRIQQVVRGDSAAYFCASSPRTSGNTGELFFGEGSRLTVL.

This chain joins TRBV20-1 and TRBJ2-5; 8 nucleotides line up with TRBD1. Germline V CDR1 and CDR2: DFQATT, SNEGSKA (reference sequence). The length of the CDR3 is 14 residues. The V segment lost 2 bases and the J segment 5 bases; nucleotides outside the gene matches: 7. The CDR3 nucleotides are TGCAGTGCTAGAAAGACAGGGGTACGGGAGACCCAGTACTTC. Translation: CSARKTGVRETQYF.

The CDR3 loop reads CASSLSPEGLYNEQFF. The CDR3 nucleotides read TGCGCCAGCAGCTTATCCCCTGAGGGCCTCTACAATGAGCAGTTCTTC. This chain links TRBV5-1 with TRBJ2-1, with D maybe TRBD2 (5 bases). The CDR3 length is 16 residues. The ends were cut back, 2 bases at V and 3 bases at J, with 15 bases in the middle. Looked up from germline, CDR1 is SGHRS and CDR2 is YFSETQ.

The chain combines TRBV5-1 with TRBJ2-7, with D tentatively TRBD2 (5 bases). Trimming took 4 bases from V and 8 from J, leaving 16 bases between them. From germline, CDR1 is SGHRS and CDR2 YFSETQ. The CDR3 is 13 amino acids. The CDR3 protein is CASSPEGPTKQYF. The CDR3 region has the DNA TGCGCCAGCAGCCCCGAGGGCCCGACGAAGCAGTACTTC.

This clonotype was observed a few times. The rearrangement joins TRBV5-5 to TRBJ2-1, with D perhaps matching TRBD2 (6 bases). The CDR3 covers 13 residues. The V end was cut by 3 bases, the J end by 9 bases, with 13 bases between. Germline CDR1 is SGHKS and CDR2 is YYEKEE (reference sequence). The CDR3 region is CASSSPGVTEQFF. The CDR3 DNA reads TGTGCCAGCAGCTCGCCGGGGGTTACTGAGCAGTTCTTC.

There are a few counts of this clonotype. This chain uses TRBV18 with TRBJ2-7; D assignment may be TRBD1 or TRBD2 (6 bases each). The CDR3 sequence is 14 residues long. Germline lookup yields CDR1 KGHSH and CDR2 LQKENI. The V end lost 4 bases, the J end lost 3 bases, and 13 bases lay between the germline ends. Here the CDR3 reads CASSQRQEGYEQYF. Here the CDR3 DNA reads TGTGCCAGCTCACAAAGACAGGAGGGCTACGAGCAGTACTTC.

The chain carries TRBV6-6 and TRBJ2-1; TRBD2 is a possible D gene (5 bases). The J call may be faulty, since TRBJ2-7 better matches the DNA end. Germline V lookup: CDR1 MNHNY, CDR2 SVGAGI (reference sequence). The CDR3 covers 13 residues. The CDR3 bases are TGTGCCAGCAGTTCCCAACGGGACTACGAGCAGTACTTC. Translated, it gives CASSSQRDYEQYF.

This clonotype was observed at least ten times. This rearrangement joins TRBV20-1 to TRBJ2-5, with D possibly called TRBD1 or TRBD2 (5 bases each). The CDR3 runs 13 residues. Trimming pared 0 bases from V and 5 bases from J, leaving 10 bases between. Germline CDR1 and CDR2: DFQATT and SNEGSKA (reference sequence). This chain's CDR3 is CSARDTWGETQYF. The CDR3 DNA reads as TGCAGTGCTAGAGATACCTGGGGGGAGACCCAGTACTTC.

The J gene is TRBJ1-4, the V gene TRBV4-1, with 11 bases fitting TRBD1. V lost 0 bases to trimming and J lost 0 bases; unmatched junction nucleotides: 0. The CDR3 has 17 residues. The germline V gene encodes CDR1 MGHRA and CDR2 YSYEKL. CDR3 amino acids: CASSQEDRGPTNEKLFF. CDR3 bases: TGCGCCAGCAGCCAAGAGGACAGGGGGCCAACTAATGAAAAACTGTTTTTT.

CDR3 DNA: TGCAGTGCTAGAGATTTGGGGACAGGGGGGTACAATGAGCAGTTCTTC. Amino acids: CSARDLGTGGYNEQFF. This chain connects TRBV20-1 to TRBJ2-5; 11 bases are a match to TRBD1. The DNA end lines up better with TRBJ2-1; the J call may be wrong. The CDR3 extends over 16 amino acids. CDR1 and CDR2 (germline): DFQATT, SNEGSKA (reference sequence).

The chain uses TRBV20-1 and TRBJ2-5; D is possibly TRBD1 (5 bases). This CDR3 is built from 15 residues. Germline loops: CDR1 DFQATT, CDR2 SNEGSKA (reference sequence). The V gene lost 0 bases and the J gene lost 1 base, with 12 bases spanning the gap. DNA of the CDR3: TGCAGTGCTAGAGATGGCGGACATACCCAAGAGACCCAGTACTTC. It is translated as CSARDGGHTQETQYF.

This clonotype occurred many times. V and J are TRBV2 and TRBJ2-7; TRBD1 matches 7 bases. The germline CDR1 and CDR2 sequences are SNHLY and FYNNEI. V lost 6 bases to trimming and J lost 3 bases; unmatched junction nucleotides: 8. The CDR3 loop spans 14 amino acids. The CDR3 region has the DNA TGTGCCAGCAGCACTGGACAGGTTTTCTACGAGCAGTACTTC. Translated, it gives CASSTGQVFYEQYF.

The chain joins TRBV29-1 to TRBJ1-2, with TRBD1 identical over 9 bases. Germline assignment: CDR1 SQVTM and CDR2 ANQGSEA. Losses at the gene ends were 7 bases for V and 10 bases for J; bases not matched to a gene: 13. The length of the CDR3 is 13 residues. In nucleotides, the CDR3 is TGCAGCGCCATTTTACAGGGGGCGAGTTTCTACACCTTC. The encoded protein is CSAILQGASFYTF.